A single sample is the source of the 18 T cell receptor beta chains below, sequenced in a study of blood T cells in healthy people across ages. A second PCR, run for about 7 to 11 cycles, used a sample-barcoded 5' primer plus a J-beta primer mix. TCRdb reanalysed the 5' RACE reads using MiXCR and keeps one entry per CDR3 protein. The sample lists fewer than 1,200,000 distinct CDR3 sequences, around 25% seen once, with 0.75% in the top ten. Another study also made use of these data, one on T cells of mothers and their children.

Sequencing used blood. These receptors all stem from a girl aged 2-10 years in good health.

As to this clonotype: One end of the junction does not line up with germline, which may come from a read error. The DNA of the CDR3 is TGTGCCAGCAGCTTAGCACACGGATCACTAGCGGGAGAGGCAGATACGCAATATTTT. Protein: CASSLAHGSLAGEADTQYF. The V and J genes are TRBV7-9 and TRBJ2-3; 11 bases map to TRBD2. The CDR3 has 19 residues. Germline V gene sequence: CDR1 SEHNR, CDR2 FQNEAQ (reference sequence).

This clonotype has a handful of counts. V usage is TRBV4-1 and J usage is TRBJ2-1, with D possibly being TRBD1 (5 bases). V lost 1 base, J lost 4 bases, and 17 bases lay in between. CDR1 and CDR2 from the germline V gene are MGHRA and YSYEKL. This CDR3 has 17 amino acids. DNA of the CDR3: TGCGCCAGCAGCCAAGTCCAGTCATCAGGGATGTACAATGAGCAGTTCTTC. Translating it yields CASSQVQSSGMYNEQFF.

This clonotype was seen more than once but under ten times. V usage is TRBV7-8 and J usage is TRBJ1-1; D is unclear. CDR1 is SGHVS and CDR2 is FQNEAQ in the germline V gene. V was cut by 4 bases and J by 1 base, with 13 bases left in between. The CDR3 covers 15 residues. CDR3 protein: CASSSPFTGNTEAFF. The CDR3 DNA reads TGTGCCAGCAGCTCCCCCTTCACCGGGAACACTGAAGCTTTCTTT.

The J gene is TRBJ2-4, the V gene TRBV4-1; 7 positions agree with TRBD1. The CDR3 runs to 16 residues. Looked up from germline, CDR1 is MGHRA and CDR2 is YSYEKL. V was pared by 4 bases and J by 5 bases, with 11 bases of the junction left unmatched. The CDR3 is CASSPRGQGPQNIQYF. In DNA, the CDR3 is TGCGCCAGCAGCCCGAGGGGGCAGGGCCCCCAAAACATTCAGTACTTC.

This clonotype was picked up a small number of times. The CDR3 DNA sequence: TGCAGTGCTGCCCGACTAGCGGGGGGCCCCACAGATACGCAGTATTTT. Its protein is CSAARLAGGPTDTQYF. The chain has TRBV20-1 and TRBJ2-3, with TRBD2 matching over 13 bases. The length of the CDR3 is 16 residues. Unmatched junction bases numbered 7, after V lost 5 bases and J lost 2 bases. Germline values: CDR1 DFQATT, CDR2 SNEGSKA (reference sequence).

This chain joins TRBV20-1 and TRBJ2-1, with D perhaps TRBD2 (7 bases). V lost 6 bases, J lost 7 bases, and 22 bases lay in between. Germline CDR1 and CDR2: DFQATT and SNEGSKA (reference sequence). CDR3 length: 15 residues. CDR3 sequence: CSAHQGGGAGNEQFF. In DNA form, the CDR3 reads TGCAGTGCCCACCAAGGGGGGGGCGCGGGGAATGAGCAGTTCTTC.

J is TRBJ2-1 and V is TRBV7-9; D is possibly TRBD1 (6 bases). The last part of the DNA fits TRBJ2-7 better; the J call may be wrong. The CDR3 totals 17 residues. Germline V lookup: CDR1 SEHNR, CDR2 FQNEAQ (reference sequence). The CDR3 DNA sequence: TGTGCCAGCAGCTTAGAAAAGAGGGGGACACAGCAGTACGAGCAGTACTTC. It specifies CASSLEKRGTQQYEQYF.

This chain joins TRBV7-2 and TRBJ2-3, with D possibly TRBD2 on 6 matching bases. V lost 7 bases and J lost 4, with 21 bases in between. Germline CDR1 is SGHTA and CDR2 is FQGNSA. The CDR3 is 16 amino acids. The CDR3 is CASTGGWVAEPDTQYF. The CDR3 DNA sequence: TGTGCCAGCACCGGAGGGTGGGTAGCGGAGCCAGATACGCAGTATTTT.

This clonotype was recorded a few times. This chain's CDR3 is CASTTSGLSFDEQFF. The CDR3 DNA follows: TGTGCCAGCACGACTAGCGGGCTTTCTTTCGATGAGCAGTTCTTC. The chain uses TRBV28 and TRBJ2-1; 10 positions agree with TRBD2. This CDR3 has 15 residues. Germline loops: CDR1 MDHEN, CDR2 SYDVKM. V gave up 7 bases and J gave up 8 bases; unmatched junction bases: 11.

The chain's CDR3 is CSVVGRVGVYEQYF. In nucleotides, the CDR3 is TGCAGCGTTGTTGGCAGGGTCGGAGTCTACGAGCAGTACTTC. The rearrangement joins TRBV29-1 to TRBJ2-7; D might be TRBD1 (5 bases). V was trimmed by 4 bases and J by 3 bases, leaving 16 bases between them. This CDR3 spans 14 amino acids. Looked up from germline, CDR1 is SQVTM and CDR2 is ANQGSEA.

CDR3: CASSFNPDNEKLFF. As DNA, the CDR3 is TGTGCCAGCAGTTTCAATCCAGATAATGAAAAACTGTTTTTT. The chain links TRBV27 to TRBJ1-4; D not resolved. CDR3 length: 14 amino acids. V was trimmed by 3 bases and J by 4 bases, leaving 9 bases between them. The germline CDR1 and CDR2 sequences are MNHEY and SMNVEV (reference sequence).

V gene TRBV7-2 combines with J gene TRBJ2-1; D possibly matches TRBD1 or TRBD2 (5 bases each). Trimming cost V 0 bases and J 9 bases, with 12 bases left between them. Germline V CDR1 and CDR2: SGHTA, FQGNSA. The CDR3 runs to 14 residues. The CDR3 nucleotides are TGTGCCAGCAGCTTAGCCGGGGTTCAGGGTGAGCAGTTCTTC. It translates to CASSLAGVQGEQFF.

The chain employs TRBV7-2 and TRBJ2-3; tentatively, D is TRBD1 (5 bases). V gave up 3 bases and J gave up 6 bases, with 13 bases separating them. The CDR3 extends over 14 amino acids. Germline V lookup: CDR1 SGHTA, CDR2 FQGNSA. CDR3 nucleotide sequence: TGTGCCAGCAGCTTCGCCCTTCAGGGTGATACGCAGTATTTT. It translates to CASSFALQGDTQYF.

In its sample, this clonotype was seen a few times. The chain links TRBV4-3 to TRBJ1-1, with D unresolved. The CDR3 runs to 14 residues. Trimming removed 8 bases from V and 2 bases from J, with 15 bases in between. In germline, CDR1 is LGHNA, CDR2 YSLEER. As DNA, the CDR3 is TGCGCCAGCGGAAAATATCACAGAAACACTGAAGCTTTCTTT. This translates into CASGKYHRNTEAFF.

CDR3 residues: CASIGGGWYLDTQYF. Here the CDR3 DNA reads TGTGCCAGCATAGGAGGCGGTTGGTACCTGGATACGCAGTATTTT. V is TRBV27 and J is TRBJ2-3; the D gene is possibly TRBD2 (5 bases). Trimming took 7 bases from V and 6 from J, leaving 20 bases between them. The CDR3 is 15 amino acids. CDR1 and CDR2 from the germline V gene are MNHEY and SMNVEV (reference sequence).

The table lists this clonotype with a few counts. Germline and junction disagree at one end, which may indicate a read error. The chain links TRBV12-3 or TRBV12-4 to TRBJ2-5, with D possibly being TRBD2 (6 bases). The CDR3 consists of 14 residues. For the CDR3, the DNA is TGTGCCAGCAGTGAACGACTTGGAGGGGAGACTCAGTACTTC. Translation: CASSERLGGETQYF.

This clonotype appeared a few times. This chain links TRBV6-1 with TRBJ2-1, with 8 bases identical to TRBD2. J gave up 6 bases and V 4 bases, and 8 bases lay outside the gene matches. CDR1 MNHNS and CDR2 SASEGT come from the germline V gene. The CDR3 runs to 15 residues. CDR3 sequence: CASSGTGLGRNEQFF. The CDR3 DNA follows: TGTGCCAGCAGTGGGACGGGACTAGGACGCAATGAGCAGTTCTTC.

The chain links TRBV29-1 to TRBJ2-5; no firm D call. The J call is uncertain, as TRBJ2-1 better fits the DNA end. The V gene's germline CDR1 is SQVTM and CDR2 ANQGSEA. This CDR3 has 13 residues. Written as DNA, the CDR3 is TGCAGCGTTGAAAGGCTCCAGTACAATGAGCAGTTCTTC. Translation gives CSVERLQYNEQFF.